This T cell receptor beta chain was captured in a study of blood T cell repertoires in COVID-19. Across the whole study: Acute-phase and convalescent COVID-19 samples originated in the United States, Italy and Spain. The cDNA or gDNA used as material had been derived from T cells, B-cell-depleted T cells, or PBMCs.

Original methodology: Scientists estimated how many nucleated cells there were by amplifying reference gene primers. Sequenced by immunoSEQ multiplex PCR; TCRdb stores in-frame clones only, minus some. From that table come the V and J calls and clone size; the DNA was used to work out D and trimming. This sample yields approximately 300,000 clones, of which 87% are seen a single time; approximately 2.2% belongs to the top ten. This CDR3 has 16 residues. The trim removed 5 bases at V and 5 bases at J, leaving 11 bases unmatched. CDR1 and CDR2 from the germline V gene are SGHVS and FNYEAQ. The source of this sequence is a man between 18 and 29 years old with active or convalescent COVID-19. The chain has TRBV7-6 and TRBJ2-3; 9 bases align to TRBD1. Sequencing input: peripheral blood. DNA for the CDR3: TGTGCCAGCAGCCTACCGGGACAGGGCTTTTTAGATACGCAGTATTTT. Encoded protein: CASSLPGQGFLDTQYF.